The 15 T cell receptor beta chains listed next were all sequenced from one sample in a study of blood T cell repertoires in COVID-19. TCRdb's copy holds only in-frame clones and misses some; the assay was immunoSEQ multiplex PCR. The table records some 460,000 clones, around 89% of them present only once. The sample consisted of peripheral blood. The receptors originated from a woman in her twenties or thirties with acute or convalescent COVID-19.

In this sample, this clone turned up a few times. This chain uses TRBV27 with TRBJ2-7; D might be TRBD1 (6 bases). Trimming cost V 6 bases and J 1 base, with 13 bases left between them. Looked up from germline, CDR1 is MNHEY and CDR2 is SMNVEV (reference sequence). The CDR3 runs 14 residues. The CDR3 nucleotides are TGTGCCAGCAGCGAACAGGGAACGTCCTACGAGCAGTACTTC. Its protein is CASSEQGTSYEQYF.

The chain recombines TRBV3-1 (or the pseudogene TRBV3-2) with TRBJ2-1, with D possibly TRBD2 on 6 matching bases. Trimming removed 4 bases from V and 0 bases from J, with 31 bases in between. Germline loops: CDR1 LGHDT, CDR2 YNNKEL (reference sequence). There are 22 residues in the CDR3. The CDR3 loop reads CASSPLFRGTLNGETSYNEQFF. The CDR3 DNA reads as TGTGCCAGCAGCCCCCTCTTCCGGGGGACCCTTAACGGGGAGACCTCCTACAATGAGCAGTTCTTC.

The V gene is TRBV19, the J gene TRBJ1-4; 8 nucleotides agree with TRBD1. There are 14 residues in the CDR3. Per the germline V gene, CDR1 is LNHDA and CDR2 is SQIVND (reference sequence). The V gene end was trimmed by 6 bases and the J gene end by 7 bases; junction bases not matched to a gene: 7. The CDR3 sequence is CASSGGQGPEKLFF. In nucleotides, the CDR3 is TGTGCCAGTAGCGGTGGACAGGGCCCTGAAAAACTGTTTTTT.

The J gene is TRBJ2-7, the V gene TRBV27; tentatively, D is TRBD2 (6 bases). The CDR3 has 15 residues. The germline V gene encodes CDR1 MNHEY and CDR2 SMNVEV (reference sequence). Trimming took off 0 bases at V and 6 bases at J, with 15 bases between the two ends. CDR3 bases: TGTGCCAGCAGTTTATCGGGTAGCGGCGGAAGCGAGCAGTACTTC. This translates into CASSLSGSGGSEQYF.

The chain uses TRBV10-2 and TRBJ2-7; 10 nucleotides match TRBD1. This CDR3 contains 16 residues. V dropped 1 base and J dropped 3; count of bases not matched to a gene: 6. The germline V gene encodes CDR1 WSHSY and CDR2 SAAADI. DNA of the CDR3: TGCGCCAGCAGTGAGTTACGGACAGGGGGGAGCTACGAGCAGTACTTC. This encodes CASSELRTGGSYEQYF.

The V gene is TRBV19, the J gene TRBJ2-7; 10 nucleotides agree with TRBD2. This CDR3 contains 14 residues. Germline V gene data show CDR1 as LNHDA and CDR2 as SQIVND (reference sequence). Trimming cost V 9 bases and J 4 bases; bases outside gene matches: 9. The CDR3 loop is CASSGGAFEYEQYF. CDR3 DNA: TGTGCCAGCAGCGGGGGGGCCTTCGAGTACGAGCAGTACTTC.

The rearrangement links TRBV13 to TRBJ1-3; D unclear. The V end lost 4 bases, the J end lost 0 bases, and 7 bases lay between the germline ends. The CDR3 length is 14 residues. Germline V lookup: CDR1 PRHDT, CDR2 FYEKMQ (reference sequence). The CDR3 bases are TGTGCCAGCAGCTCCCCCTCCTCTGGAAACACCATATATTTT. As protein: CASSSPSSGNTIYF.

V gene TRBV7-3 combines with J gene TRBJ1-2; TRBD1 might be the D (5 bases). Germline V gene data show CDR1 as SGHTA and CDR2 as FQGTGA. The CDR3 is made up of 13 amino acids. V dropped 3 bases and J dropped 6 bases, with 11 bases sitting between them. CDR3 nucleotide sequence: TGTGCCAGCAGCTTGGGGACGGGGGATGGCTACACCTTC. Translation gives CASSLGTGDGYTF. The full variable domain, in which reference TRBV7-3 and TRBJ1-2 provide the parts outside the CDR3, is GAGVSQTPSNKVTEKGKYVELRCDPISGHTALYWYRQSLGQGPEFLIYFQGTGAADDSGLPNDRFFAVRPEGSVSTLKIQRTERGDSAVYLCASSLGTGDGYTFGSGTRLTVV.

The V and J genes are TRBV27 and TRBJ1-5; 9 bases are shared with TRBD1. Germline CDR1 and CDR2: MNHEY and SMNVEV (reference sequence). The CDR3 extends over 14 amino acids. The junction had 6 bases not matched to a gene; V was cut back by 10 bases and J by 2 bases. The CDR3 loop reads CATSRDRGNQPQHF. The CDR3 DNA sequence: TGTGCCACCTCCCGGGACAGGGGCAATCAGCCCCAGCATTTT.

The rearrangement links TRBV28 to TRBJ1-2; D remains unclear. V lost 2 bases and J 5 bases, leaving 6 bases between the germline ends. Germline V gene data show CDR1 as MDHEN and CDR2 as SYDVKM. The CDR3 consists of 12 residues. CDR3 bases: TGTGCCAGCAGTTTAGGAGTTTATGGCTACACCTTC. Amino acid sequence: CASSLGVYGYTF.

V is TRBV6-1 and J is TRBJ1-6; TRBD1 is a possible D gene (5 bases). V lost 1 base and J 6 bases, leaving 10 bases between the germline ends. Germline CDR1 MNHNS, CDR2 SASEGT. The CDR3 extends over 15 amino acids. CDR3 sequence (DNA): TGTGCCAGCAGTGAAGGATGGACATTTAATTCACCCCTCCACTTT. This encodes CASSEGWTFNSPLHF.

The chain couples TRBV30 to TRBJ2-6; D gene uncertain. CDR3 length: 14 amino acids. V lost 1 base to trimming and J lost 3 bases, with 7 bases between them. Germline CDR1 GTSNPN, CDR2 SVGIG (reference sequence). In DNA, the CDR3 is TGTGCCTGGAGTGGAGTCAATGGGGCCAACGTCCTGACTTTC. Translating it yields CAWSGVNGANVLTF.

This clone was observed once. The CDR3, as DNA: TGTGCCACCAGTGATTGCACTCGGACAGTGGGTACTGAAGCTTTCTTT. It translates to CATSDCTRTVGTEAFF. The chain uses TRBV24-1 and TRBJ1-1, with a weak D call TRBD1 (6 bases). The V and J ends lost 2 bases and 5 bases respectively, with 17 bases between them. The CDR3 has 16 amino acids. Germline CDR1 KGHDR, CDR2 SFDVKD.

Points on this clone: Other nucleotide sequences in the sample specify the same CDR3. The rearrangement joins TRBV28 to TRBJ2-5, with 9 bases matching TRBD2. The CDR3 runs 14 residues. The germline gives CDR1 MDHEN, CDR2 SYDVKM. The V gene end was trimmed by 5 bases and the J gene end by 3 bases; junction bases not matched to a gene: 4. In DNA, the CDR3 is TGTGCCAGCAGTCAATTAGCGGGGGAAGAGACCCAGTACTTC. This sequence encodes CASSQLAGEETQYF.

Concerning this clone itself: Other DNA sequences from this sample encode an identical CDR3 as well. The chain couples TRBV30 to TRBJ1-1; no definite D call. The germline CDR1 and CDR2 sequences are GTSNPN and SVGIG (reference sequence). The CDR3 is 13 amino acids. V lost 1 base, J lost 1 base, and 7 bases lay in between. CDR3 in amino acids: CAWSASGNTEAFF. The CDR3 DNA reads TGTGCCTGGAGTGCCTCCGGGAACACTGAAGCTTTCTTT.